Below, 12 T cell receptor beta chains from the same sample are listed, as sequenced in a study of blood T cells in healthy people across ages (dated by TCRdb to the mid-2010s). Library preparation employed 5' RACE. Data came from an Illumina HiSeq 2500. A second about 7 to 11 cycle PCR used a sample-barcoded 5' primer and a J-beta primer mix. TCRdb's own reprocessing of the public reads used fastp at Q25 and MiXCR and kept productive beta chains. Under each unique CDR3 protein, matching rows form one entry showing the most common genes and DNA. The sample table holds over a million distinct CDR3 sequences, of which 45% were seen once. The top ten constitute under 20% of the sample. The sample taken for sequencing was blood. These receptors were obtained from a woman aged 55-69 years in good health.

The chain recombines TRBV20-1 with TRBJ2-5; D not resolved. CDR1 is DFQATT, CDR2 SNEGSKA, per germline (reference sequence). Trimming took 6 bases from V and 0 from J, leaving 14 bases between them. This CDR3 has 14 residues. The CDR3 DNA follows: TGCAGTGCCAAAGCCCCACAGTACCAAGAGACCCAGTACTTC. Amino acid sequence: CSAKAPQYQETQYF.

This clonotype was recorded once. The chain couples TRBV20-1 to TRBJ2-3; 10 positions match TRBD2. The CDR3 runs to 13 residues. Germline V CDR1 and CDR2: DFQATT, SNEGSKA (reference sequence). Losses at the gene ends were 5 bases for V and 6 bases for J; bases not matched to a gene: 5. CDR3 sequence reads: CSAGLAVADTQYF. CDR3 nucleotides: TGCAGTGCTGGACTAGCGGTTGCCGATACGCAGTATTTT.

The chain has TRBV20-1 and TRBJ2-7; possible D gene TRBD1, 5 bases. Per the germline V gene, CDR1 is DFQATT and CDR2 is SNEGSKA (reference sequence). Deletions cut 0 bases from V and 5 bases from J, with 8 bases between. There are 12 residues in the CDR3. The DNA of the CDR3 is TGCAGTGCTAGAGAGGGGCCCCACGAGCAGTACTTC. This gives the protein CSAREGPHEQYF.

The V and J genes are TRBV7-9 and TRBJ2-1; D remains ambiguous. The CDR3 extends over 16 amino acids. CDR1 is SEHNR, CDR2 FQNEAQ, per germline (reference sequence). Trimming took off 1 base at V and 5 bases at J, with 15 bases between the two ends. CDR3 sequence: CASSLVRARYHNEQFF. The CDR3 bases are TGTGCCAGCAGCTTAGTAAGGGCCAGGTACCACAATGAGCAGTTCTTC. Together with reference TRBV7-9 and TRBJ2-1, the CDR3 gives the full variable domain: DTGVSQNPRHKITKRGQNVTFRCDPISEHNRLYWYRQTLGQGPEFLTYFQNEAQLEKSRLLSDRFSAERPKGSFSTLEIQRTEQGDSAMYLCASSLVRARYHNEQFFGPGTRLTVL.

CDR3 DNA sequence: TGCAGTGCTAGGGACAGGCTGGCATACAATGAGCAGTACTTC. Protein sequence: CSARDRLAYNEQYF. The chain has TRBV20-1 and TRBJ2-1, with TRBD1 matching over 7 bases. The DNA matches TRBJ2-7 better at its end, which makes the J call doubtful. The CDR3 is 14 residues long. Germline V gives CDR1 DFQATT, CDR2 SNEGSKA (reference sequence).

This rearrangement joins TRBV25-1 to TRBJ2-5, with D possibly being TRBD2 (5 bases). The end of the DNA aligns better with TRBJ2-7, so the J call may be wrong. CDR1 is MGHDK and CDR2 is SYGVNS in the germline V gene. The CDR3 loop spans 13 amino acids. CDR3 loop: CASNREVASEQYF. CDR3 bases: TGTGCCAGTAACCGGGAAGTTGCGTCCGAGCAGTACTTC.

This chain uses TRBV7-3 with TRBJ2-5; 14 bases align to TRBD2. Germline loops: CDR1 SGHTA, CDR2 FQGTGA. V was pared by 5 bases and J by 3 bases, with 14 bases of the junction left unmatched. The CDR3 is made up of 19 amino acids. The CDR3 bases are TGTGCCAGCAGCCCGAAAAGGAAGACTAGCGGGAGGGCCGAAGAGACCCAGTACTTC. Encoded protein: CASSPKRKTSGRAEETQYF.

The V and J genes are TRBV29-1 and TRBJ2-1; D uncertain. This CDR3 comprises 13 residues. Trimming shortened V by 4 bases and J by 6 bases, and 13 bases separated the two germline ends. Germline V gives CDR1 SQVTM, CDR2 ANQGSEA. The CDR3 spells CSVVPRGFNEQFF. Here the CDR3 DNA reads TGCAGCGTTGTGCCCCGAGGATTCAATGAGCAGTTCTTC.

This clonotype was seen only a few times. V usage is TRBV6-1 and J usage is TRBJ1-5; D perhaps matches TRBD1 (5 bases). V shed 8 bases and J shed 5 bases, with 13 bases lying between them. CDR3 length: 13 residues. CDR1 and CDR2 (germline): MNHNS, SASEGT. The CDR3 sequence is CASSGRIDQPQHF. CDR3 in DNA: TGTGCCAGCTCGGGACGGATCGATCAGCCCCAGCATTTT.

V and J are TRBV5-1 and TRBJ2-3; 9 nucleotides align to TRBD2. V was pared by 3 bases and J by 7 bases, with 12 bases of the junction left unmatched. The CDR3 length is 16 residues. Germline V gene data show CDR1 as SGHRS and CDR2 as YFSETQ. The DNA of the CDR3 is TGCGCCAGCAGCTCCACCTCCAGTAGCGGGAGTTATACGCAGTATTTT. Translation gives CASSSTSSSGSYTQYF.

The chain has TRBV14 and TRBJ2-1, with TRBD2 matching over 7 bases. The J segment lost 8 bases and the V segment lost 4 bases, leaving 8 bases of the junction unmatched. The germline gives CDR1 SGHDN, CDR2 FVKESK. CDR3 length: 14 residues. CDR3 residues: CASSPLGGSYEQFF. CDR3 coding DNA: TGTGCCAGCAGCCCTCTCGGCGGGAGCTATGAGCAGTTCTTC.

Regarding this clonotype: With a much larger clone just one base away, this may be a read error. The chain links TRBV20-1 to TRBJ2-1; no definite D call. Trimming took off 6 bases at V and 9 bases at J, with 18 bases between the two ends. CDR1 and CDR2 (germline): DFQATT, SNEGSKA (reference sequence). There are 13 residues in the CDR3. The CDR3 nucleotides are TGCAGTGCCCCCCTTGTGAGGCCGGGTGAGCAGTTCTTC. Encoded protein: CSAPLVRPGEQFF.